Described below is a single T cell receptor (beta chain) sequence and its context. The source of the sample is a study of blood T cell repertoires in COVID-19. This CDR3 comprises 15 residues. V lost 4 bases and J lost 3; bases outside the gene matches: 5. CDR1 is SGHDN and CDR2 is FVKESK in the germline V gene. Enrollment of patients from Seattle took place during active infection, with longitudinal follow-up. The authors' processing: Using reference gene primer amplification, nucleated cell counts were estimated. Sequencing used immunoSEQ multiplex PCR; TCRdb keeps in-frame clones, though not all of them. That table supplies the V and J calls and clone size; D and trimming were determined from the DNA. Seen here are more than 250,000 clones, about 91% observed once, and the top ten hold 1.5% to 2%.

The origin of this receptor is a woman aged 25-40 years with COVID-19, enrolled during active disease. V and J are TRBV14 and TRBJ1-2; the match to TRBD1 covers 10 bases. Sequenced material: peripheral blood. CDR3: CASSRRQGAYYGYTF. CDR3 coding DNA: TGTGCCAGCAGCCGCCGACAGGGGGCATACTATGGCTACACCTTC. The complete variable domain, with remaining parts taken from reference TRBV14 and TRBJ1-2, reads EAGVTQFPSHSVIEKGQTVTLRCDPISGHDNLYWYRRVMGKEIKFLLHFVKESKQDESGMPNNRFLAERTGGTYSTLKVQPAELEDSGVYFCASSRRQGAYYGYTFGSGTRLTVV.